The rows below give T cell receptor beta chains drawn from one sample of a study of blood T cell repertoires in COVID-19. The repertoire was sequenced with immunoSEQ multiplex PCR; TCRdb's copy has only in-frame clones and lacks some. Among approximately 210,000 clones listed, 84% were seen once. The sequenced material came from peripheral blood. The receptors shown here come from a woman in her sixties or seventies with active or convalescent COVID-19. Each CDR3 is given with its conserved first and last residue. The D gene is left open where the match is weak. Expanded clones are given a class, and other clones once, few, many or no size at all.

length: 13
J: TRBJ1-1
size: .
D: .
V: TRBV2
CDR3: CASSEIEWGGAFF
DNA: TGTGCCAGCAGTGAAATAGAGTGGGGAGGAGCTTTCTTT

length: 15
J: TRBJ1-1
size: .
D: TRBD1
V: TRBV28
CDR3: CASSLGTGPLTEAFF
DNA: TGTGCCAGCAGTTTGGGGACAGGGCCCCTCACTGAAGCTTTCTTT

length: 12
J: TRBJ1-3
size: .
D: .
V: TRBV9
CDR3: CASSVVDNTIYF
DNA: TGTGCCAGCAGCGTAGTAGATAACACCATATATTTT

length: 18
J: TRBJ2-2
size: .
D: .
V: TRBV6-6
CDR3: CASSRILVGFANTGELFF
DNA: TGTGCCAGCAGTCGAATACTAGTAGGGTTCGCGAACACCGGGGAGCTGTTTTTT

length: 17
J: TRBJ2-1
size: .
D: .
V: TRBV4-1
CDR3: CASSQDPTPSSYNEQFF
DNA: TGCGCCAGCAGCCAAGACCCCACCCCCAGCTCCTACAATGAGCAGTTCTTC

length: 13
J: TRBJ2-1
size: few
D: .
V: TRBV6-4
CDR3: CASSDSRASEQFF
DNA: TGTGCCAGCAGTGACTCGCGGGCTAGTGAGCAGTTCTTC

length: 13
J: TRBJ2-7
size: .
D: TRBD1
V: TRBV18
CDR3: CASSPRDSYEQYF
DNA: TGTGCCAGCTCACCACGGGACAGCTACGAGCAGTACTTC

length: 15
J: TRBJ2-1
size: .
D: .
V: TRBV5-6
CDR3: CASSLGGLAENEQFF
DNA: TGTGCCAGCAGCTTGGGGGGGCTAGCTGAAAATGAGCAGTTCTTC

length: 15
J: TRBJ2-3
size: .
D: .
V: TRBV3-1/TRBV3-2
CDR3: CASSQVWGLTDTQYF
DNA: TGTGCCAGCAGCCAAGTTTGGGGGCTCACAGATACGCAGTATTTT

length: 15
J: TRBJ2-7
size: .
D: .
V: TRBV7-8
CDR3: CASSPRTLLDYEQYF
DNA: TGTGCCAGCAGCCCCCGGACACTGTTGGACTACGAGCAGTACTTC

length: 16
J: TRBJ1-2
size: .
D: .
V: TRBV6-1
CDR3: CASSAQTQGGVSGYTF
DNA: TGTGCCAGCAGTGCCCAAACCCAAGGGGGTGTCAGCGGCTACACCTTC

length: 14
J: TRBJ1-6
size: .
D: TRBD1
V: TRBV13
CDR3: CASRTGGEDSPLHF
DNA: TGTGCCAGCAGGACAGGGGGCGAGGATTCACCCCTCCACTTT

length: 14
J: TRBJ2-7
size: .
D: TRBD1
V: TRBV5-1
CDR3: CASSQGQWPYEQYF
DNA: TGCGCCAGCAGCCAGGGACAGTGGCCCTACGAGCAGTACTTC

length: 16
J: TRBJ2-2
size: few
D: .
V: TRBV19
CDR3: CASSILGAANTGELFF
DNA: TGTGCCAGTAGTATTCTGGGGGCCGCTAACACCGGGGAGCTGTTTTTT

length: 16
J: TRBJ2-2
size: .
D: TRBD1
V: TRBV4-1
CDR3: CASSQTGGRGTGELFF
DNA: TGCGCCAGCAGCCAAACAGGGGGCAGGGGGACCGGGGAGCTGTTTTTT

length: 13
J: TRBJ1-1
size: few
D: TRBD1
V: TRBV19
CDR3: CASSRDRGPEAFF
DNA: TGTGCCAGTAGTCGAGACAGGGGCCCTGAAGCTTTCTTT

length: 19
J: TRBJ2-5
size: .
D: TRBD1
V: TRBV5-1
CDR3: CASSLARPGTVNYQETQYF
DNA: TGCGCCAGCAGCTTGGCCCGACCCGGGACAGTGAACTACCAAGAGACCCAGTACTTC

length: 18
J: TRBJ2-1
size: .
D: .
V: TRBV25-1
CDR3: CASSVTGERRGPSDEQFF
DNA: TGTGCCAGCAGTGTTACAGGGGAAAGGCGGGGCCCCTCGGATGAGCAGTTCTTC

length: 15
J: TRBJ2-1
size: many
D: .
V: TRBV30
CDR3: CAWSVGKAVYNEQFF
DNA: TGTGCCTGGAGTGTAGGGAAAGCGGTCTACAATGAGCAGTTCTTC

length: 14
J: TRBJ1-2
size: once
D: .
V: TRBV5-1
CDR3: CASSLQDPNYGYTF
DNA: TGCGCCAGCAGTTTACAGGATCCTAACTATGGCTACACCTTC